This entry is about one T cell receptor (beta chain). As yet, its antigen is unknown. PCR primers comprised 60 Vbeta and 13 Jbeta primers. The repertoire was sequenced with immunoSEQ multiplex PCR; TCRdb's copy has only in-frame clones and lacks some. Of 100,000 to 150,000 clones in the sample, roughly 69% were seen once. The sample originates from a study of cytomegalovirus exposure and HLA in healthy donors. Study conclusions and caveats: Altogether, more than 150 TCR beta chains were recorded as cytomegalovirus-associated.

This clonotype was sampled from a human donor in good health. The sequencing sample was made of PBMCs.

The CDR3 nucleotides are TGTGCCAGCAGCCAAGGTCCTGCAGGGCGGAACACTGAAGCTTTCTTT. Its translation: CASSQGPAGRNTEAFF. The chain carries TRBV14 and TRBJ1-1; a weak D match, TRBD1 (5 bases). Trimming stripped 1 base from V and 1 base from J, with 13 bases between. The CDR3 has 16 amino acids. The germline gives CDR1 SGHDN, CDR2 FVKESK.